Listed here are 22 T cell receptor beta chains from one sample, sequenced in a study of T cell changes during pregnancy in multiple sclerosis. Generated by immunoSEQ multiplex PCR, the TCRdb table keeps only in-frame clones and is missing some. The sample holds approximately 100,000 clones, approximately 91% seen once. The source was peripheral blood, collected after pregnancy. Receptors originate from a female donor with multiple sclerosis, enrolled in a pregnancy study.

This clone was seen only once. This rearrangement joins TRBV12-5 to TRBJ2-5, with TRBD2 matching over 12 bases. Germline CDR1 LGHNT, CDR2 FRNRAP. The CDR3 contains 15 residues. V shed 6 bases, J shed 7 bases, and the junction held 9 bases outside the gene matches. The CDR3 here is CASGNLAGGPRTQYF. DNA of the CDR3: TGTGCTAGTGGGAATCTAGCGGGGGGGCCCCGGACCCAGTACTTC.

CDR3 sequence reads: CASSHRGYNEKLFF. In nucleotides, the CDR3 is TGTGCCAGCAGCCACAGGGGGTACAATGAAAAACTGTTTTTT. This sequence joins TRBV27 and TRBJ1-4; 8 bases are a match to TRBD1. V trimming: 6 bases; J trimming: 5 bases; junction bases outside the gene matches: 5. This CDR3 region has 14 residues. Germline V lookup: CDR1 MNHEY, CDR2 SMNVEV (reference sequence).

V is TRBV19 and J is TRBJ1-5; tentatively, D is TRBD1 (5 bases). The CDR3 length is 15 residues. Germline V gives CDR1 LNHDA, CDR2 SQIVND (reference sequence). Trimming removed 3 bases from V and 0 bases from J, with 9 bases in between. The DNA for the CDR3 is TGTGCCAGTAGTATGGGCAGGGCTAGCAATCAGCCCCAGCATTTT. Translating gives CASSMGRASNQPQHF. Looking up the rest from reference TRBV19 and TRBJ1-5 gives the full variable domain: DGGITQSPKYLFRKEGQNVTLSCEQNLNHDAMYWYRQDPGQGLRLIYYSQIVNDFQKGDIAEGYSVSREKKESFPLTVTSAQKNPTAFYLCASSMGRASNQPQHFGDGTRLSIL.

This chain uses TRBV6-6 with TRBJ2-7; 8 bases are a match to TRBD1. The length of the CDR3 is 15 residues. The germline V gene encodes CDR1 MNHNY and CDR2 SVGAGI (reference sequence). J was trimmed by 3 bases and V by 2 bases; bases with no gene match: 6. For the CDR3, the DNA is TGTGCCAGCAGTTACCCGGGACAGGACTACTACGAGCAGTACTTC. Encoded protein: CASSYPGQDYYEQYF.

The CDR3 sequence: CASNTDRGATFNYGYTF. The CDR3, as DNA: TGTGCCAGCAACACGGACAGGGGCGCAACCTTTAACTATGGCTACACCTTC. The chain couples TRBV27 to TRBJ1-2; 9 positions agree with TRBD1. This CDR3 region has 17 residues. V dropped 7 bases and J dropped 1; count of bases not matched to a gene: 13. Looked up from germline, CDR1 is MNHEY and CDR2 is SMNVEV (reference sequence).

This clone was observed once. The rearrangement uses TRBV2 and TRBJ1-2, with no clear D. V lost 2 bases and J 2 bases, leaving 6 bases between the germline ends. Germline CDR1 is SNHLY and CDR2 is FYNNEI. The CDR3 spans 13 residues. In nucleotides, the CDR3 is TGTGCCAGCAGTGAACGTCAGAACTATGGCTACACCTTC. Protein product: CASSERQNYGYTF.

The rearrangement links TRBV29-1 to TRBJ1-5; 8 bases fit TRBD1. This CDR3 is built from 13 residues. With 6 bases clipped from V and 4 bases from J, the junction kept 5 bases outside the gene matches. CDR1 and CDR2 from the germline V gene are SQVTM and ANQGSEA. CDR3 nucleotides: TGCAGCGTCGGACAGGGTACTAATCAGCCCCAGCATTTT. Translated, it gives CSVGQGTNQPQHF.

This chain joins TRBV7-9 and TRBJ2-3; D is unresolved. This CDR3 region has 12 residues. Germline CDR1 reads SEHNR; CDR2 reads FQNEAQ (reference sequence). Trimming shortened V by 6 bases and J by 8 bases, and 12 bases separated the two germline ends. The CDR3 loop reads CASSGLVRTQYF. The CDR3 region has the DNA TGTGCCAGCAGTGGTCTAGTGCGTACGCAGTATTTT.

The chain employs TRBV5-1 and TRBJ2-3; TRBD2 agrees at 11 bases. Per germline, CDR1 SGHRS and CDR2 YFSETQ. V shed 3 bases and J 2 bases; nucleotides not matched to a gene: 5. This CDR3 is built from 16 residues. The CDR3 spells CASSSLAGGYTDTQYF. As DNA, the CDR3 is TGCGCCAGCAGCTCGCTAGCGGGGGGTTACACAGATACGCAGTATTTT.

The rearrangement uses TRBV6-4 and TRBJ2-3; 9 bases match TRBD2. The CDR3 has 15 residues. V lost 6 bases to trimming and J lost 2 bases; unmatched junction nucleotides: 6. Germline CDR1 MRHNA, CDR2 SNTAGT. The CDR3, as DNA: TGTGCCAGCAGCTTCAGCGGGGGGTTCACAGATACGCAGTATTTT. It specifies CASSFSGGFTDTQYF.

In DNA, the CDR3 is TGTGCCAGCAGCTCCCCTGTAGCGGGGGGGAACACCGGGGAGCTGTTTTTT. Translation: CASSSPVAGGNTGELFF. The chain couples TRBV11-2 to TRBJ2-2; TRBD2 matches at 10 bases. The CDR3 is 17 amino acids. V shed 4 bases and J 1 base; nucleotides not matched to a gene: 6. Per germline, CDR1 SGHAT and CDR2 FQNNGV. The whole variable domain, filled in from reference TRBV11-2 and TRBJ2-2, reads EAGVAQSPRYKIIEKRQSVAFWCNPISGHATLYWYQQILGQGPKLLIQFQNNGVVDDSQLPKDRFSAERLKGVDSTLKIQPAKLEDSAVYLCASSSPVAGGNTGELFFGEGSRLTVL.

The V gene is TRBV2, the J gene TRBJ1-3, with a tentative D call TRBD1 (5 bases). Between the trimmed V and J ends, which lost 4 bases and 5 bases, there was a span of 9 bases. The CDR3 length is 13 residues. The germline gives CDR1 SNHLY, CDR2 FYNNEI. CDR3 region: CASSVSDRNTIYF. CDR3 sequence (DNA): TGTGCCAGCAGTGTTTCGGACAGAAACACCATATATTTT.

The chain employs TRBV19 and TRBJ1-6, with unresolved D. Germline V gene sequence: CDR1 LNHDA, CDR2 SQIVND (reference sequence). There are 15 residues in the CDR3. V was pared by 3 bases and J by 0 bases, with 6 bases between. The DNA for the CDR3 is TGTGCCAGTAGTATTTCCAGCTCCTATAATTCACCCCTCCACTTT. It yields the protein CASSISSSYNSPLHF. Drawing the rest from reference TRBV19 and TRBJ1-6, the complete variable domain is DGGITQSPKYLFRKEGQNVTLSCEQNLNHDAMYWYRQDPGQGLRLIYYSQIVNDFQKGDIAEGYSVSREKKESFPLTVTSAQKNPTAFYLCASSISSSYNSPLHFGNGTRLTVT.

CDR3 amino acids: CASSRPLVAGELFF. The CDR3 DNA reads TGTGCCAGCAGCCGACCGCTAGTTGCCGGGGAGCTGTTTTTT. The chain recombines TRBV5-6 with TRBJ2-2; D not certain. This CDR3 is 14 amino acids long. Per the germline V gene, CDR1 is SGHDT and CDR2 is YYEEEE. Trimming removed 4 bases from V and 6 bases from J, with 13 bases in between.

A note on this clone: One junction end disagrees with the germline gene, perhaps due to a read error. V and J are TRBV18 and TRBJ1-2, with 8 nucleotides matching TRBD1. This CDR3 comprises 13 residues. From germline, CDR1 is KGHSH and CDR2 LQKENI. The CDR3 DNA follows: TGTGCCAGCTCCCCACCGGGACAGGTCCTCCACACCTTC. Translation gives CASSPPGQVLHTF.

The V call is TRBV15, the J call TRBJ2-3; 9 bases are shared with TRBD2. The CDR3 covers 17 residues. In germline, CDR1 is LNHNV, CDR2 YYDKDF (reference sequence). V shed 5 bases, J shed 5 bases, and the junction held 14 bases outside the gene matches. The CDR3 DNA is TGTGCCACCAGCGGGGGCCTAGCGGGGCGTCGGGGAGATACGCAGTATTTT. It specifies CATSGGLAGRRGDTQYF.

The J gene is TRBJ2-5, the V gene TRBV7-6; D is undetermined. Germline loops: CDR1 SGHVS, CDR2 FNYEAQ. V lost 1 base to trimming and J lost 1 base, with 10 bases between them. The CDR3 runs 15 residues. The CDR3: CASSLGMGLQETQYF. The CDR3 DNA sequence: TGTGCCAGCAGCTTAGGCATGGGCCTCCAAGAGACCCAGTACTTC.

The CDR3 is CASSKAPGFRETQYF. DNA for the CDR3: TGTGCCAGTAGTAAGGCGCCAGGGTTTCGCGAGACCCAGTACTTC. This sequence joins TRBV19 and TRBJ2-5, with D possibly being TRBD1 (5 bases). V was clipped by 4 bases and J by 5 bases, with 17 bases between them. The CDR3 covers 15 residues. CDR1 and CDR2 (germline): LNHDA, SQIVND (reference sequence).

The CDR3 sequence is CATTPYPGTGELFF. CDR3 DNA sequence: TGTGCCACCACCCCTTACCCGGGGACCGGGGAGCTGTTTTTT. The rearrangement joins TRBV15 to TRBJ2-2, with D tentatively TRBD2 (5 bases). Trimming took 7 bases from V and 5 from J, leaving 14 bases between them. The CDR3 sequence is 14 residues long. CDR1 is LNHNV and CDR2 is YYDKDF in the germline V gene (reference sequence).

The chain employs TRBV5-1 and TRBJ1-2; 7 nucleotides agree with TRBD1. The germline gives CDR1 SGHRS, CDR2 YFSETQ. CDR3 length: 15 residues. V shed 4 bases, J shed 2 bases, and the junction held 8 bases outside the gene matches. CDR3 residues: CASSPGQPINYGYTF. DNA for the CDR3: TGCGCCAGCAGCCCGGGACAGCCGATCAACTATGGCTACACCTTC.

The J gene is TRBJ2-2, the V gene TRBV7-2; 10 bases agree with TRBD2. In germline, CDR1 is SGHTA, CDR2 FQGNSA. CDR3 length equals 16 residues. Unmatched junction bases numbered 5, after V lost 2 bases and J lost 5 bases. Here the CDR3 reads CASSLLTSGETGELFF. In DNA form, the CDR3 reads TGTGCCAGCAGCTTACTTACTAGCGGGGAAACCGGGGAGCTGTTTTTT.

The CDR3 DNA follows: TGTGCCAGCCGGGAGTACAGTCGCTCTGGAAACACCATATATTTT. It encodes CASREYSRSGNTIYF. V gene TRBV19 combines with J gene TRBJ1-3, with D unclear. Per the germline V gene, CDR1 is LNHDA and CDR2 is SQIVND (reference sequence). The V end lost 9 bases, the J end lost 0 bases, and 15 bases lay between the germline ends. CDR3 length: 15 amino acids. The full variable domain, completed using reference TRBV19 and TRBJ1-3, is DGGITQSPKYLFRKEGQNVTLSCEQNLNHDAMYWYRQDPGQGLRLIYYSQIVNDFQKGDIAEGYSVSREKKESFPLTVTSAQKNPTAFYLCASREYSRSGNTIYFGEGSWLTVV.